This T cell receptor (beta chain) originates from a study of blood T cell repertoires in COVID-19. Participants came from under 30 US areas, aged roughly 18 to 95 years. CDR3 length equals 15 residues. Losses at the gene ends were 3 bases for V and 5 bases for J; bases not matched to a gene: 8. The germline V gene has CDR1 MNHEY and CDR2 SMNVEV (reference sequence). Assay used: immunoSEQ multiplex PCR; TCRdb lists only in-frame clones, some missing. The repertoire holds 120,000 or so clones, with about 83% as singletons. The rearrangement links TRBV27 to TRBJ2-7; TRBD2 matches at 9 bases. The sequenced material came from PBMCs or T cells enriched from blood (not recorded which). The origin of this receptor is a woman aged 25 to 39 who had recovered from COVID-19. The CDR3: CASSFLAGARDEQYF. The CDR3, as DNA: TGTGCCAGCAGTTTCTTAGCGGGAGCCCGTGACGAGCAGTACTTC.